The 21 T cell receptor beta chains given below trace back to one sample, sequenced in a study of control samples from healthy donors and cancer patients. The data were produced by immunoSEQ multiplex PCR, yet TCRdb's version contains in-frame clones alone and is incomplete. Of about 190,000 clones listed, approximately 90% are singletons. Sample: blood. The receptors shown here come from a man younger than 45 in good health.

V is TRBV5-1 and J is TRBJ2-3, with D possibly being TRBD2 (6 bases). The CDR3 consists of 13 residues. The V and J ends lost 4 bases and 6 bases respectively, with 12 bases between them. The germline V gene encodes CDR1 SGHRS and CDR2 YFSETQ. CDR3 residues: CASSTGDQDTQYF. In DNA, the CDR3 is TGCGCCAGCAGCACGGGGGACCAGGATACGCAGTATTTT.

The CDR3 spells CASRDRGSNTGELFF. In DNA form, the CDR3 reads TGTGCCAGTCGGGACAGGGGGTCGAACACCGGGGAGCTGTTTTTT. V gene TRBV6-5 combines with J gene TRBJ2-2; 11 positions match TRBD1. V was clipped by 9 bases and J by 0 bases; unmatched bases: 3. Germline CDR1 reads MNHEY; CDR2 reads SVGAGI. The CDR3 length is 15 residues.

The CDR3 sequence is CASSPPDTSNEQYF. The DNA of the CDR3 is TGTGCCAGCTCACCACCGGACACAAGCAACGAGCAGTACTTC. The chain employs TRBV18 and TRBJ2-7; a weak D match, TRBD1 (5 bases). The CDR3 runs to 14 residues. In germline, CDR1 is KGHSH, CDR2 LQKENI. V was clipped by 0 bases and J by 5 bases, with 11 bases between them.

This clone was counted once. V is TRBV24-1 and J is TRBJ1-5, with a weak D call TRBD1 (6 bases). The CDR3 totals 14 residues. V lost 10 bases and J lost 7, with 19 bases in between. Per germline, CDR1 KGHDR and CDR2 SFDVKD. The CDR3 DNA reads TGTGCCACTCAAACCTCGGGGGGCGGCCAGCCCCAGCATTTT. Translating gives CATQTSGGGQPQHF.

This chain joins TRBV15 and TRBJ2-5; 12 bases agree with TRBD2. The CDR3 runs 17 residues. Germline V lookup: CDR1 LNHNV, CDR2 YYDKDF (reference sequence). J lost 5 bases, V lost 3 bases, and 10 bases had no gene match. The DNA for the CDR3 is TGTGCCACCAGCAGGGAACTAGCGGGGGGATCCTTGGAGACCCAGTACTTC. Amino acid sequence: CATSRELAGGSLETQYF.

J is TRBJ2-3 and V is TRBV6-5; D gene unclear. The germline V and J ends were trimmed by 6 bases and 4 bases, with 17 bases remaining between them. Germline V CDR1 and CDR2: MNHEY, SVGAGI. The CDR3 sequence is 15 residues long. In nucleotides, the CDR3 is TGTGCCAGCAGCCCGACCACCGGCCGAGCAGATACGCAGTATTTT. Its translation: CASSPTTGRADTQYF.

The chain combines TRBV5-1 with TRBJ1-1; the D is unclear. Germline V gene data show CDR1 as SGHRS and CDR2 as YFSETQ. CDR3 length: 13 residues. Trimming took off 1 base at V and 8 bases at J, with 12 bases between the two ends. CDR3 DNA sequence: TGCGCCAGCAGCTTGACGGGCCGGCCCGAAGCTTTCTTT. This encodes CASSLTGRPEAFF.

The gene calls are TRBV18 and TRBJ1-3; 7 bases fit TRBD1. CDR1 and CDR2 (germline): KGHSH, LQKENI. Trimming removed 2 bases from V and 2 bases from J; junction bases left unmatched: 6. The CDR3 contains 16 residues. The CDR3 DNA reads TGTGCCAGCTCACCAATACGACAGGGCACTGGAAACACCATATATTTT. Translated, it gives CASSPIRQGTGNTIYF.

The CDR3 spells CASSEARGGSNQPQHF. The CDR3 region has the DNA TGTGCCAGCAGTGAAGCGCGCGGAGGGAGCAATCAGCCCCAGCATTTT. This chain connects TRBV2 to TRBJ1-5; D is unclear. The CDR3 loop spans 16 amino acids. Germline CDR1 SNHLY, CDR2 FYNNEI. V lost 0 bases and J lost 1, with 10 bases in between.

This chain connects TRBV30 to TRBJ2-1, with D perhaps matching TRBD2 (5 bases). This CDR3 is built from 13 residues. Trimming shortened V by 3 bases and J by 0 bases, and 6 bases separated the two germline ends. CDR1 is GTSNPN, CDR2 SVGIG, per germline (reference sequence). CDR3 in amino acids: CAWSRGSYNEQFF. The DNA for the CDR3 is TGTGCCTGGAGCCGGGGCTCCTACAATGAGCAGTTCTTC. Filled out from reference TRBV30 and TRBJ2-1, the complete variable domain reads SQTIHQWPATLVQPVGSPLSLECTVEGTSNPNLYWYRQAAGRGLQLLFYSVGIGQISSEVPQNLSASRPQDRQFILSSKKLLLSDSGFYLCAWSRGSYNEQFFGPGTRLTVL.

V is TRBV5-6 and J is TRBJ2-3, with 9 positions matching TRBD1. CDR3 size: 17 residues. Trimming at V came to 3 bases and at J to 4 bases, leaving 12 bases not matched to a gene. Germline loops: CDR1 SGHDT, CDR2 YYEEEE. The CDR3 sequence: CASSSRDGRTGADTQYF. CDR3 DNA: TGTGCCAGCAGCTCCCGGGACGGCCGGACAGGGGCAGATACGCAGTATTTT.

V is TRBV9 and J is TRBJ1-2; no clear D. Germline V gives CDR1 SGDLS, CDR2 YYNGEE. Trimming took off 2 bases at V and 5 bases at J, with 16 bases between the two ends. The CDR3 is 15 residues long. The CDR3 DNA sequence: TGTGCCAGCAGCGTGACCTCCGACGTCAGATATGGCTACACCTTC. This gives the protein CASSVTSDVRYGYTF.

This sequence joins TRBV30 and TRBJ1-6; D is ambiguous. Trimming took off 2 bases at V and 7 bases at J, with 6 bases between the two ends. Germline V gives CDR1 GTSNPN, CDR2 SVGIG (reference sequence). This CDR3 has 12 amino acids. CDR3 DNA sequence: TGTGCCTGGAGTCTCCCAAATTCACCCCTCCACTTT. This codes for CAWSLPNSPLHF.

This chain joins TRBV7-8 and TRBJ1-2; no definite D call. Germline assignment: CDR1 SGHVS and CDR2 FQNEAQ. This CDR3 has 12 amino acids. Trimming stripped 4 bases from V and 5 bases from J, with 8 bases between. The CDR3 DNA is TGTGCCAGCAGCTCCGGTTCTTATGGCTACACCTTC. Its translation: CASSSGSYGYTF. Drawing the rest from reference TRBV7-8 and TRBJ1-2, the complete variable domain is GAGVSQSPRYKVAKRGQDVALRCDPISGHVSLFWYQQALGQGPEFLTYFQNEAQLDKSGLPSDRFFAERPEGSVSTLKIQRTQQEDSAVYLCASSSGSYGYTFGSGTRLTVV.

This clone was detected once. The CDR3 nucleotides are TGTGCCAGCAGCACGGGATCCGGGACGGGGAATCAGCCCCAGCATTTT. Translation: CASSTGSGTGNQPQHF. This chain uses TRBV7-9 with TRBJ1-5; possible D gene TRBD1, 5 bases. CDR1 and CDR2 from the germline V gene are SEHNR and FQNEAQ (reference sequence). Trimming took off 5 bases at V and 4 bases at J, with 18 bases between the two ends. The CDR3 covers 16 residues.

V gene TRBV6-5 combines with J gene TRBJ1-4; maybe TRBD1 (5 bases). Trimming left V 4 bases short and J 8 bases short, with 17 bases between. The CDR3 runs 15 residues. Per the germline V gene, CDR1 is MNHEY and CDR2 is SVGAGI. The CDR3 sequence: CASSSPGDSREKLFF. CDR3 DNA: TGTGCCAGCAGTTCCCCGGGTGACAGTAGGGAAAAACTGTTTTTT.

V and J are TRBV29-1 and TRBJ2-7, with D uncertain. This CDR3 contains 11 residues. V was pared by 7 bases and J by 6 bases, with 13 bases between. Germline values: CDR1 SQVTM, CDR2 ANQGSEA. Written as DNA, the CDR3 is TGCAGCGCTAATCTTGTAGGCGAGCAGTACTTC. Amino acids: CSANLVGEQYF.

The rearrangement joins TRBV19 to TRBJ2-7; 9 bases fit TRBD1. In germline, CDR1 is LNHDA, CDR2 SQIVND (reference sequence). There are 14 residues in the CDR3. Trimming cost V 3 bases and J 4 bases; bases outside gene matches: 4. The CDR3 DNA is TGTGCCAGTAGTATGTCCGGACAGGGGTACGAGCAGTACTTC. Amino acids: CASSMSGQGYEQYF.

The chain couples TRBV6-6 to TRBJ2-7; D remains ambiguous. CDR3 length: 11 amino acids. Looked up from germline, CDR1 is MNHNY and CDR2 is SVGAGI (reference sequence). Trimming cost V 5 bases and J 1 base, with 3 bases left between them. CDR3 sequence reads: CASSTSYEQYF. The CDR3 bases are TGTGCCAGCAGTACTTCCTACGAGCAGTACTTC.

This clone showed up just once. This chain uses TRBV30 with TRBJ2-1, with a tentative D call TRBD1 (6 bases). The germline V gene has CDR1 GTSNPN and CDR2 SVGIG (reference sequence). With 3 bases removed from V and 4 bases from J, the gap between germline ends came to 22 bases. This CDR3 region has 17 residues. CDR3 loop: CAWRVRTEARVYNEQFF. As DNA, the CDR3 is TGTGCCTGGAGGGTCCGGACAGAGGCCAGAGTTTACAATGAGCAGTTCTTC.

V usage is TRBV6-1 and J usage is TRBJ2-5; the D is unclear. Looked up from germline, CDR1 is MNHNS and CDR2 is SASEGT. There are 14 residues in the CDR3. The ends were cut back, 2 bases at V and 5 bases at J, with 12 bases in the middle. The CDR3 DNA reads TGTGCCAGCAGTGAACAGGCCCCCAGGGAGACCCAGTACTTC. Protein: CASSEQAPRETQYF.